A selection of T cell receptor beta chains follows, all from one sample in a study of beta chain features in type 1 diabetes. Clones were read by immunoSEQ multiplex PCR, and TCRdb kept only the in-frame ones, dropping some. The sample shows roughly 370,000 clones, about 15% of them seen only once. What was sequenced was naive CD4+ T cells from blood. The receptor set was obtained from a young man in good health. Each CDR3 is given with its conserved first and last residue.

v_call,j_call,cdr3_aa
TRBV4-1,TRBJ2-5,CASSQEASGAAQYF
TRBV30,TRBJ1-5,CAWSGDRGQPQHF
TRBV19,TRBJ2-6,CATSVANVLTF
TRBV18,TRBJ2-3,CASSPPATDTQYF
TRBV4-1,TRBJ1-4,CASSQDESTKLFF
TRBV9,TRBJ1-2,CASSVGPGEWGYTF
TRBV9,TRBJ2-5,CASSVGPGTTETQYF
TRBV7-7,TRBJ2-4,CASFGLGAKNIQYF
TRBV7-8,TRBJ1-2,CASSPDRGQGYTF
TRBV18,TRBJ2-1,CASSRSASEINDEQFF
TRBV6-6,TRBJ2-5,CASDQGQETQYF
TRBV15,TRBJ1-5,CATSMPRGSNQPQHF
TRBV28,TRBJ1-6,CASSLQDITNSPLHF
TRBV28,TRBJ2-3,CASSLQGSQLTDTQYF
TRBV9,TRBJ2-1,CASSVGAESYNEQFF
TRBV9,TRBJ1-1,CASSPHPRQGMNTEAFF
TRBV15,TRBJ1-2,CATSRDGGSPNYGYTF
TRBV5-6,TRBJ2-1,CASSVSGPRAYEQFF
TRBV6-5,TRBJ2-1,CASTYAGGGPGEQFF
TRBV25-1,TRBJ1-2,CASSALYGYTF
TRBV9,TRBJ2-5,CASSLDGETQYF
TRBV19,TRBJ2-3,CASSMGGKWTDTQYF
TRBV18,TRBJ1-2,CASSPPDRAGYTF
TRBV30,TRBJ2-3,CAWSVLRLEGTDTQYF
TRBV29-1,TRBJ2-3,CSVPGLAGVLDTQYF
TRBV30,TRBJ1-1,CAWSRGPIITEAFF
TRBV27,TRBJ1-2,CASSFAGSYGYTF
TRBV5-1,TRBJ2-5,CASQAGGLKETQYF
TRBV29-1,TRBJ2-5,CSVSLELETQYF
TRBV5-1,TRBJ2-6,CASSLVQGTSSGANVLTF
TRBV18,TRBJ2-1,CASSPGLRNEQFF
TRBV9,TRBJ2-3,CASGVLAGGLSTDTQYF
TRBV11-2,TRBJ1-1,CASSLARTGVAFF
TRBV20-1,TRBJ2-3,CSASREDTQYF
TRBV7-2,TRBJ2-1,CASGLAPNEQFF
TRBV28,TRBJ2-3,CASSPLLGRVNTQYF
TRBV11-2,TRBJ2-5,CASSAGAGETQYF
TRBV5-6,TRBJ1-1,CASSFPKNTEAFF
TRBV5-6,TRBJ2-3,CASRSRSTDTQYF
TRBV25-1,TRBJ2-5,CASSDGQLQETQYF
TRBV9,TRBJ1-4,CASGFRSFNEKLFF
TRBV4-1,TRBJ1-2,CASSQGSQVFYGYTF
TRBV5-4,TRBJ2-2,CASSFTSGVGGELFF
TRBV19,TRBJ2-6,CASSIFGTVPSSGANVLTF
TRBV9,TRBJ1-1,CASSVSPGMGYTEAFF
TRBV7-9,TRBJ1-1,CASSLVEYTEAFF
TRBV5-6,TRBJ1-2,CASSLEGRGYGYTF
TRBV2,TRBJ2-1,CASSVSPNEQFF